The 6 T cell receptor beta chains below come from one sample, sequenced in a study of blood T cell repertoires in COVID-19. TCRdb keeps only in-frame clones here, not all; method: immunoSEQ multiplex PCR. The sample has 100,000 to 150,000 clones, approximately 80% seen once. Source material: peripheral blood. These receptors were collected from a man aged 60 to 75 with acute or convalescent COVID-19.

This clone has only a few counts. The rearrangement links TRBV7-9 to TRBJ2-3; D gene ambiguous. Trimming removed 4 bases from V and 6 bases from J, with 11 bases in between. The CDR3 spans 13 residues. The V gene's germline CDR1 is SEHNR and CDR2 FQNEAQ (reference sequence). The CDR3 protein is CASSSAATDTQYF. The CDR3 nucleotides are TGTGCCAGCAGCTCCGCGGCGACGGATACGCAGTATTTT.

This chain links TRBV15 with TRBJ1-5; D not certain. Trimming cost V 5 bases and J 4 bases, with 21 bases left between them. The germline V gene has CDR1 LNHNV and CDR2 YYDKDF (reference sequence). CDR3 length: 17 residues. As DNA, the CDR3 is TGTGCCACCAGCCCGCTCAAGGGAGGTTGGGTGAATCAGCCCCAGCATTTT. Translation: CATSPLKGGWVNQPQHF.

This sequence joins TRBV28 and TRBJ1-5; D gene uncertain. CDR3 length: 15 residues. Germline V gene lookup returns CDR1 MDHEN and CDR2 SYDVKM. The germline V and J ends were trimmed by 2 bases and 7 bases, with 15 bases remaining between them. The CDR3 protein is CASSLGSGSGQPQHF. For the CDR3, the DNA is TGTGCCAGCAGTTTAGGTTCAGGTTCGGGACAGCCCCAGCATTTT. Supplemented by reference TRBV28 and TRBJ1-5, the full variable domain reads DVKVTQSSRYLVKRTGEKVFLECVQDMDHENMFWYRQDPGLGLRLIYFSYDVKMKEKGDIPEGYSVSREKKERFSLILESASTNQTSMYLCASSLGSGSGQPQHFGDGTRLSIL.

The rearrangement links TRBV29-1 to TRBJ1-2; D not resolved. The CDR3 totals 11 residues. V lost 4 bases, J lost 8 bases, and 11 bases lay in between. Germline CDR1 SQVTM, CDR2 ANQGSEA. Here the CDR3 reads CSVADDSGYTF. The CDR3, as DNA: TGCAGCGTTGCGGATGACTCGGGCTACACCTTC.

The J gene is TRBJ2-2, the V gene TRBV4-2; 15 bases are a match to TRBD2. Germline CDR1 and CDR2: LGHNA and YNFKEQ. Trimming removed 4 bases from V and 5 bases from J; junction bases left unmatched: 5. The CDR3 covers 17 residues. The DNA of the CDR3 is TGTGCCAGCAGCCTCGGACTAGCGGGGGGGAGGACCGGGGAGCTGTTTTTT. Amino acids: CASSLGLAGGRTGELFF.

The sample holds one count of this clone. The chain joins TRBV28 to TRBJ2-1; maybe TRBD2 (6 bases). Trimming took 4 bases from V and 5 from J, leaving 6 bases between them. Germline CDR1 is MDHEN and CDR2 is SYDVKM. CDR3 length: 12 residues. The CDR3 DNA reads as TGTGCCAGCAGTTGGGGGGACAATGAGCAGTTCTTC. It translates to CASSWGDNEQFF.